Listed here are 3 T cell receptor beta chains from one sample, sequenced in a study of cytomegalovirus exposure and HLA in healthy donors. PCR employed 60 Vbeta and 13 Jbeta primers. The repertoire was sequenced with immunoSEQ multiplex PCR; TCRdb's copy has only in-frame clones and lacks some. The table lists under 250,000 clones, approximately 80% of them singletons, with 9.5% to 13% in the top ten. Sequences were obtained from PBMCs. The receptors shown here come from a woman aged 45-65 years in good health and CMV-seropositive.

This chain's CDR3 is CASSVGLAGGQETQYF. Here the CDR3 DNA reads TGTGCCAGCAGCGTCGGACTAGCGGGGGGTCAAGAGACCCAGTACTTC. This chain uses TRBV5-4 with TRBJ2-5; 14 bases agree with TRBD2. CDR3 length equals 16 residues. After removal of 4 bases from V and 2 bases from J, the junction contained 4 bases not matched to a gene. In germline, CDR1 is SGHNT, CDR2 YYREEE (reference sequence).

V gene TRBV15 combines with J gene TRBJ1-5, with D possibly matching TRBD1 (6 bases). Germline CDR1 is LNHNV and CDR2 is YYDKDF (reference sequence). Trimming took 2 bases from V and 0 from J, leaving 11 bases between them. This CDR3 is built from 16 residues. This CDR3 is CATSRLQGPSNQPQHF. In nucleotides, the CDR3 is TGTGCCACCAGCAGACTACAGGGTCCTAGCAATCAGCCCCAGCATTTT.

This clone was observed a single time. CDR3 coding DNA: TGTGCCAGCAGCGACGGGGGGGAGGGCACTGAAGCTTTCTTT. The encoded protein is CASSDGGEGTEAFF. This rearrangement joins TRBV7-6 to TRBJ1-1, with D perhaps TRBD1 (5 bases). Germline V lookup: CDR1 SGHVS, CDR2 FNYEAQ. This CDR3 is 14 amino acids long. V was pared by 5 bases and J by 4 bases, with 14 bases between.